These 19 T cell receptor beta chains share one sample of origin, sequenced in a study of radiotherapy plus CTLA-4 blockade in lung cancer. TCRdb's copy holds only in-frame clones and misses some; the assay was immunoSEQ multiplex PCR. The sample contains about 97,000 clones, 65% to 85% of which appear only once. This specimen was peripheral blood, taken from a patient treated with radiotherapy plus ipilimumab. The receptors originated from a human donor with non-small cell lung cancer who had a partial response to radiotherapy plus ipilimumab. Some clones in this sample may be carry-over from other donors' samples.

This clone has only a few counts. The CDR3 nucleotides read TGTGCCAGCAGAATCGACAGGGCGAAATACACCTTC. It encodes CASRIDRAKYTF. The rearrangement joins TRBV6-6 to TRBJ1-2, with 7 positions matching TRBD1. Trimming at V came to 6 bases and at J to 11 bases, leaving 9 bases not matched to a gene. The CDR3 runs 12 residues. Germline CDR1 and CDR2: MNHNY and SVGAGI (reference sequence).

This chain links TRBV9 with TRBJ1-5; D might be TRBD1 (6 bases). The germline V and J ends were trimmed by 0 bases and 1 base, with 14 bases remaining between them. Germline V gives CDR1 SGDLS, CDR2 YYNGEE. This CDR3 is built from 17 residues. The CDR3 protein is CASSVARGGHSNQPQHF. The CDR3 region has the DNA TGTGCCAGCAGCGTAGCTAGGGGGGGGCACAGCAATCAGCCCCAGCATTTT.

This clone was seen a few times. This chain uses TRBV7-7 with TRBJ2-3; D remains ambiguous. The germline CDR1 and CDR2 sequences are SSHAT and FNYEAQ (reference sequence). V was clipped by 3 bases and J by 2 bases, with 6 bases between them. The CDR3 extends over 13 amino acids. The CDR3 region is CASSFQATDTQYF. CDR3 DNA sequence: TGTGCCAGCAGCTTCCAAGCCACAGATACGCAGTATTTT.

The rearrangement links TRBV7-2 to TRBJ2-5; 13 nucleotides match TRBD2. The end of the DNA is better explained by TRBJ2-7, so the J call may be wrong. CDR3 size: 16 residues. The germline gives CDR1 SGHTA, CDR2 FQGNSA. CDR3 in amino acids: CASSFGTSGESYEQYF. The CDR3 DNA sequence: TGTGCCAGCAGCTTCGGGACTAGCGGGGAATCCTACGAGCAGTACTTC.

This clone occurred a few times. This chain uses TRBV4-3 with TRBJ1-2; a possible D gene is TRBD1 (5 bases). Germline values: CDR1 LGHNA, CDR2 YSLEER. V was shortened by 5 bases and J by 1 base, with 14 bases between the two germline ends. The CDR3 length is 15 residues. The chain's CDR3 is CASSIDRGNNYGYTF. CDR3 in DNA: TGCGCCAGCAGCATAGACAGAGGAAATAACTATGGCTACACCTTC.

The J gene is TRBJ2-3, the V gene TRBV9; weak D call: TRBD2 (5 bases). CDR3 length equals 17 residues. In germline, CDR1 is SGDLS, CDR2 YYNGEE. V was shortened by 3 bases and J by 8 bases, with 25 bases between the two germline ends. This CDR3 is CASSATGGGFEGRTQYF. For the CDR3, the DNA is TGTGCCAGCAGCGCAACGGGCGGTGGGTTCGAGGGTCGTACGCAGTATTTT.

The V and J genes are TRBV7-2 and TRBJ1-6, with D maybe TRBD1 (6 bases). V gave up 5 bases and J gave up 6 bases, with 11 bases separating them. Germline CDR1 SGHTA, CDR2 FQGNSA. The CDR3 totals 14 residues. The CDR3 DNA reads TGTGCCAGCAGCACGAGGGACATTAATTCACCCCTCCACTTT. This encodes CASSTRDINSPLHF.

This CDR3 is CASTKYVAENTDTQYF. CDR3 coding DNA: TGTGCCAGCACCAAATATGTGGCGGAGAACACAGATACGCAGTATTTT. The J gene is TRBJ2-3, the V gene TRBV7-9, with D unclear. Trimming took 7 bases from V and 2 from J, leaving 19 bases between them. Germline V gene lookup returns CDR1 SEHNR and CDR2 FQNEAQ (reference sequence). CDR3 length: 16 amino acids.

V is TRBV28 and J is TRBJ2-1, with 8 nucleotides matching TRBD2. Unmatched junction bases numbered 17, after V lost 8 bases and J lost 2 bases. Germline loops: CDR1 MDHEN, CDR2 SYDVKM. The CDR3 has 18 amino acids. CDR3 nucleotides: TGTGCCAGCTCGGCGGGAGGAACCCGGTCCAAACCCTACAATGAGCAGTTCTTC. Its translation: CASSAGGTRSKPYNEQFF.

The CDR3 DNA sequence: TGTGCCGGCGAGCGGTCGGGAGAAGATACGCAGTATTTT. Encoded protein: CAGERSGEDTQYF. The chain carries TRBV7-2 and TRBJ2-3, with D possibly TRBD2 on 6 matching bases. Germline CDR1 reads SGHTA; CDR2 reads FQGNSA. Trimming shortened V by 11 bases and J by 5 bases, and 17 bases separated the two germline ends. The CDR3 spans 13 residues.

The rearrangement joins TRBV30 to TRBJ2-3; the D gene is possibly TRBD2 (6 bases). With 3 bases removed from V and 1 base from J, the gap between germline ends came to 11 bases. This CDR3 has 14 residues. The germline V gene encodes CDR1 GTSNPN and CDR2 SVGIG (reference sequence). CDR3 amino acids: CAWRGGGGTDTQYF. The CDR3 coding sequence is TGTGCCTGGAGGGGCGGCGGGGGCACAGATACGCAGTATTTT.

This clone was seen more than once but under ten times. This chain connects TRBV7-3 to TRBJ1-1; D gene unclear. The CDR3 spans 15 residues. Per the germline V gene, CDR1 is SGHTA and CDR2 is FQGTGA. Trimming removed 0 bases from V and 0 bases from J, with 8 bases in between. Here the CDR3 DNA reads TGTGCCAGCAGCTTAACGGGCAGCCTGAACACTGAAGCTTTCTTT. Its translation: CASSLTGSLNTEAFF.

The chain recombines TRBV18 with TRBJ1-2, with D unclear. V was clipped by 3 bases and J by 7 bases, with 15 bases between them. The germline V gene has CDR1 KGHSH and CDR2 LQKENI. The CDR3 is 14 residues long. CDR3 protein: CASSPSAADRGYTF. In nucleotides, the CDR3 is TGTGCCAGCTCACCGTCCGCCGCGGATCGTGGCTACACCTTC. Using reference TRBV18 and TRBJ1-2 for the parts outside the CDR3, the full variable domain is NAGVMQNPRHLVRRRGQEARLRCSPMKGHSHVYWYRQLPEEGLKFMVYLQKENIIDESGMPKERFSAEFPKEGPSILRIQQVVRGDSAAYFCASSPSAADRGYTFGSGTRLTVV.

The rearrangement joins TRBV18 to TRBJ2-1, with D maybe TRBD1 (5 bases). With 7 bases removed from V and 0 bases from J, the gap between germline ends came to 7 bases. Germline V gene sequence: CDR1 KGHSH, CDR2 LQKENI. CDR3 length equals 13 residues. The CDR3, as DNA: TGTGCCAGCTTCAGGGCCTCCTACAATGAGCAGTTCTTC. Its protein product is CASFRASYNEQFF. The variable domain in full, completed from reference TRBV18 and TRBJ2-1, reads NAGVMQNPRHLVRRRGQEARLRCSPMKGHSHVYWYRQLPEEGLKFMVYLQKENIIDESGMPKERFSAEFPKEGPSILRIQQVVRGDSAAYFCASFRASYNEQFFGPGTRLTVL.

There are a few counts of this clone. The genes are TRBV19 and TRBJ1-5, with D perhaps matching TRBD1 (6 bases). Germline V lookup: CDR1 LNHDA, CDR2 SQIVND (reference sequence). V lost 3 bases and J lost 0, with 15 bases in between. The CDR3 spans 17 residues. This CDR3 is CASSIGAGAVSNQPQHF. The CDR3 nucleotides are TGTGCCAGTAGTATTGGGGCAGGGGCGGTTAGCAATCAGCCCCAGCATTTT.

This clone was found a few times. DNA for the CDR3: TGCGCCAGCATTAGGGGGTCTTTGAATGAAAAACTGTTTTTT. Residues: CASIRGSLNEKLFF. The gene calls are TRBV10-1 and TRBJ1-4, with TRBD1 as a possible D gene (6 bases). Germline V gene lookup returns CDR1 WNHNN and CDR2 SYGVQD (reference sequence). The CDR3 is made up of 14 amino acids. The germline V and J ends were trimmed by 7 bases and 5 bases, with 14 bases remaining between them.

The V call is TRBV28, the J call TRBJ2-7; D is possibly TRBD2 (7 bases). Germline lookup yields CDR1 MDHEN and CDR2 SYDVKM. The CDR3 runs to 15 residues. V lost 2 bases and J 0 bases, leaving 11 bases between the germline ends. The CDR3 DNA reads as TGTGCCAGCAGTTTAAGGGGGGGGGCCTCCTACGAGCAGTACTTC. It specifies CASSLRGGASYEQYF.

V is TRBV7-3 and J is TRBJ2-1, with 8 bases aligning to TRBD2. Germline-derived CDR1 and CDR2 are SGHTA and FQGTGA. Trimming cost V 3 bases and J 4 bases; bases outside gene matches: 5. The CDR3 is made up of 15 amino acids. DNA of the CDR3: TGTGCCAGCAGCTTCACTAGCGGAGCGTACAATGAGCAGTTCTTC. Protein product: CASSFTSGAYNEQFF.

The chain links TRBV30 to TRBJ2-1; 11 nucleotides align to TRBD2. Germline V gene data show CDR1 as GTSNPN and CDR2 as SVGIG (reference sequence). CDR3 size: 14 residues. V was pared by 5 bases and J by 7 bases, with 7 bases of the junction left unmatched. The CDR3 coding sequence is TGTGCCTGGGACCCGGGACTAGCGGAGAATGAGCAGTTCTTC. Translation gives CAWDPGLAENEQFF.